The 11 T cell receptor beta chains below were found in one sample sequenced in a study of CD8+CD57+ T cells in acquired aplastic anemia. The template used for profiling TCR beta VDJ and CDR3 was genomic DNA. TCRdb analysed the reads with MiXCR anew, one entry per CDR3 protein. The sample lists 150,000 to 200,000 distinct CDR3 sequences, 45% to 50% seen once, with approximately 2.9% in the top ten. Sequenced sample: sorted CD4+, CD8+, or CD8+CD57+ T cells (not recorded which) from PBMCs. Receptors originate from a human donor in good health.

CDR3 region: CSARGLAGWINEQFF. CDR3 coding DNA: TGCAGTGCTCGAGGCCTAGCGGGATGGATCAATGAGCAGTTCTTC. This chain links TRBV20-1 with TRBJ2-1; 9 nucleotides align to TRBD2. The CDR3 is 15 amino acids. J was trimmed by 6 bases and V by 5 bases; bases with no gene match: 11. CDR1 and CDR2 (germline): DFQATT, SNEGSKA (reference sequence).

This clonotype was counted a few times. The chain has TRBV2 and TRBJ2-3; 7 positions agree with TRBD1. Germline CDR1 reads SNHLY; CDR2 reads FYNNEI. The CDR3 is made up of 14 amino acids. With V trimmed by 4 bases and J by 2 bases, 3 bases remained unmatched. CDR3 sequence (DNA): TGTGCCAGCAGTGGACAGGGTCCCACAGATACGCAGTATTTT. Amino acids: CASSGQGPTDTQYF.

V gene TRBV29-1 combines with J gene TRBJ2-7, with D tentatively TRBD1 (6 bases). Germline V gene data show CDR1 as SQVTM and CDR2 as ANQGSEA. V shed 2 bases and J shed 4 bases, with 9 bases lying between them. The CDR3 has 12 amino acids. CDR3: CSVETGPYEQYF. In nucleotides, the CDR3 is TGCAGCGTTGAAACAGGGCCTTACGAGCAGTACTTC.

In its sample, this clonotype was seen many times. This rearrangement joins TRBV19 to TRBJ1-2; perhaps TRBD1 as D (6 bases). Trimming stripped 2 bases from V and 8 bases from J, with 12 bases between. Germline V gives CDR1 LNHDA, CDR2 SQIVND (reference sequence). The CDR3 has 13 amino acids. The CDR3 DNA sequence: TGTGCCAGTAGTATAACAGGGTCCGACGGCTACACCTTC. This encodes CASSITGSDGYTF.

This clonotype came up many times. V gene TRBV19 combines with J gene TRBJ1-5; 8 bases are a match to TRBD1. Germline V CDR1 and CDR2: LNHDA, SQIVND (reference sequence). V shed 4 bases and J 4 bases; nucleotides not matched to a gene: 3. The CDR3 contains 14 residues. CDR3 nucleotides: TGTGCCAGTAGTAGGACAGGGCCTAATCAGCCCCAGCATTTT. Amino acids: CASSRTGPNQPQHF.

The sample holds a few counts of this clonotype. The V call is TRBV5-6, the J call TRBJ2-2; possibly TRBD1 for D (5 bases). CDR3 length: 16 residues. Germline V gene sequence: CDR1 SGHDT, CDR2 YYEEEE. The V and J ends lost 0 bases and 6 bases respectively, with 15 bases between them. CDR3 nucleotide sequence: TGTGCCAGCAGCTTGGGGCCCCCGATAGGGGCCGGGGAGCTGTTTTTT. It codes for CASSLGPPIGAGELFF.

As to this clonotype: A read error is likely, as this CDR3 ends without the conserved phenylalanine or tryptophan. No DNA is shown, since the ends of the CDR3 on it are uncertain; the CDR3 is the one TCRdb lists. The V and J genes are TRBV20-1 and TRBJ2-7; whether TRBD2, the table's D call, matches the DNA was not checked. Germline values: CDR1 DFQATT, CDR2 SNEGSKA (reference sequence). From its first to its last residue, the CDR3 has 12 amino acids. The CDR3 loop reads CSASPSERERYL.

This clonotype was seen at least ten times. This chain links TRBV25-1 with TRBJ2-1, with 14 bases aligning to TRBD2. The CDR3 runs to 17 residues. V trimming: 1 base; J trimming: 9 bases; junction bases outside the gene matches: 8. Germline V gene sequence: CDR1 MGHDK, CDR2 SYGVNS. The CDR3 sequence: CASSESYRGLAGAEQFF. In DNA form, the CDR3 reads TGTGCCAGCAGTGAATCATACCGGGGACTAGCGGGGGCTGAGCAGTTCTTC.

This clonotype was picked up many times. V gene TRBV29-1 combines with J gene TRBJ1-2, with TRBD1 matching 9 bases. The CDR3 has 13 amino acids. The germline V gene has CDR1 SQVTM and CDR2 ANQGSEA. This CDR3 is CIIQTGQGYGYTF. In DNA, the CDR3 is TGCATCATACAGACGGGACAGGGCTATGGCTACACCTTC.

V usage is TRBV20-1 and J usage is TRBJ1-2; D is uncertain. V lost 6 bases, J lost 3 bases, and 20 bases lay in between. The length of the CDR3 is 15 residues. CDR1 and CDR2 from the germline V gene are DFQATT and SNEGSKA (reference sequence). CDR3 residues: CSAILRGLEYYGYTF. DNA for the CDR3: TGCAGTGCCATTTTGCGAGGCCTCGAATACTATGGCTACACCTTC.

Worth noting for this clonotype: One end of the junction varies from germline; a read error may be responsible. The chain is built from TRBV30 and TRBJ1-2, with unresolved D. The CDR3 sequence is 13 residues long. Germline V gives CDR1 GTSNPN, CDR2 SVGIG (reference sequence). The CDR3 spells CARSVAGSHGYTF. CDR3 DNA sequence: TGTGCCCGGAGTGTCGCGGGGTCTCATGGCTACACCTTC.